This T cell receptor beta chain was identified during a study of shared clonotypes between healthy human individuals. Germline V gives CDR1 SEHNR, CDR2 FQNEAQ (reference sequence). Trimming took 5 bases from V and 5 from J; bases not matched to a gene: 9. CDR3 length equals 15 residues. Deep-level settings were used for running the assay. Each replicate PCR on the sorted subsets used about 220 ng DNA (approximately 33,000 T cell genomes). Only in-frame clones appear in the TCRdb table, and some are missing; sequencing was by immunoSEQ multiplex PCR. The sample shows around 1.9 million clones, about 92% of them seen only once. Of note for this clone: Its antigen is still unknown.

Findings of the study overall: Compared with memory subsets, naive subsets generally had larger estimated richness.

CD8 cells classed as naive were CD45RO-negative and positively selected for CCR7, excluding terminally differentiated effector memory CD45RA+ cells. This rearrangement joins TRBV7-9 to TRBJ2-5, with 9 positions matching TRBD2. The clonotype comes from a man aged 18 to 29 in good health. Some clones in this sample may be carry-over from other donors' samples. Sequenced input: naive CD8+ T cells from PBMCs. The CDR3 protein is CASSQLAGVRETQYF. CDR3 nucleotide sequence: TGTGCCAGCAGCCAGTTAGCGGGAGTCCGTGAGACCCAGTACTTC.